Given below is one TCR beta chain in context. What it binds is unknown. A junction boundary mismatches the germline segment, possibly from a read error. This CDR3 spans 17 amino acids. In germline, CDR1 is SSHAT, CDR2 FNYEAQ (reference sequence). These data are taken from a study of vaccination and CD4 T cells after COVID-19. Stated treatment: approximately nine-day PBMC culture with coronavirus spike peptide pools or control peptides (ViraFEST assay). These CD4+ T cells came from an unexposed donor, sampled before the COVID-19 pandemic (2011-2018). ViraFEST expanded antigen-specific T cells with peptide pools, then sequenced TCRs. With the Oncomine TCR Beta short-read assay, DNA from cultured CD4+ T cells was sequenced. TCRdb recomputed calls from the PCR reads with MiXCR, one row per CDR3 protein. The table records roughly 4,400 distinct CDR3 sequences, 35% to 40% of them present only once.

This sequence joins TRBV7-7 and TRBJ2-1; 7 nucleotides match TRBD2. The sample consisted of CD4+ T cells from blood, cultured in vitro. The sequence was obtained from a human donor in good health. This chain's CDR3 is CASSLNVTGGSYNEQFF. The CDR3, as DNA: TGTGCTAGCAGCTTAAATGTGACGGGGGGCTCCTACAATGAGCAGTTCTTC.